The 17 T cell receptor beta chains listed next were all sequenced from one sample in a study of blood T cell repertoires in COVID-19. Sequencing was performed with immunoSEQ multiplex PCR; in TCRdb, only in-frame clones are kept and a portion is missing. The repertoire has over 150,000 clones, 76% of them found once; the top ten carry approximately 3.7%. The sequenced sample was peripheral blood. The receptors stem from a woman older than 75 with acute or convalescent COVID-19.

The chain joins TRBV29-1 to TRBJ1-2, with no clear D. Germline lookup yields CDR1 SQVTM and CDR2 ANQGSEA. Trimming pared 7 bases from V and 3 bases from J, leaving 15 bases between. CDR3 length: 13 amino acids. The CDR3 DNA reads as TGCAGCGCCGGAGGAGGCGCGGACTATGGCTACACCTTC. Its translation is CSAGGGADYGYTF.

V usage is TRBV28 and J usage is TRBJ2-7, with 10 positions matching TRBD2. After removal of 3 bases from V and 3 bases from J, the junction contained 20 bases not matched to a gene. Germline assignment: CDR1 MDHEN and CDR2 SYDVKM. This CDR3 has 20 amino acids. CDR3 amino acids: CASSFTLAGNLFFDLYEQYF. The CDR3 nucleotides read TGTGCCAGCAGTTTTACACTAGCGGGAAACCTCTTTTTTGACCTCTACGAGCAGTACTTC.

CDR3 in DNA: TGTGCCAGTAGTATTTTTGGGGCAAATTCTGGGGCCAACGTCCTGACTTTC. Translated: CASSIFGANSGANVLTF. The chain carries TRBV19 and TRBJ2-6; possibly TRBD1 for D (5 bases). This CDR3 is 17 amino acids long. V dropped 3 bases and J dropped 1 base, with 13 bases sitting between them. CDR1 LNHDA and CDR2 SQIVND come from the germline V gene (reference sequence).

V usage is TRBV18 and J usage is TRBJ2-3, with 10 bases aligning to TRBD2. Germline CDR1 reads KGHSH; CDR2 reads LQKENI. V dropped 3 bases and J dropped 1; count of bases not matched to a gene: 4. The CDR3 totals 16 residues. CDR3 region: CASSPRLAGGTDTQYF. DNA for the CDR3: TGTGCCAGCTCACCTCGACTAGCGGGTGGCACAGATACGCAGTATTTT. Full variable domain (missing parts from reference TRBV18 and TRBJ2-3): NAGVMQNPRHLVRRRGQEARLRCSPMKGHSHVYWYRQLPEEGLKFMVYLQKENIIDESGMPKERFSAEFPKEGPSILRIQQVVRGDSAAYFCASSPRLAGGTDTQYFGPGTRLTVL.

The genes are TRBV11-2 and TRBJ1-3; 7 bases agree with TRBD1. After removal of 7 bases from V and 1 base from J, the junction contained 13 bases not matched to a gene. Germline CDR1 SGHAT, CDR2 FQNNGV. This CDR3 spans 17 amino acids. The CDR3 DNA reads TGTGCCAGCAAGCTTAGTCCCGGGACAGATTCTGGAAACACCATATATTTT. Translating gives CASKLSPGTDSGNTIYF. The full variable domain, its missing parts supplied by reference TRBV11-2 and TRBJ1-3, is EAGVAQSPRYKIIEKRQSVAFWCNPISGHATLYWYQQILGQGPKLLIQFQNNGVVDDSQLPKDRFSAERLKGVDSTLKIQPAKLEDSAVYLCASKLSPGTDSGNTIYFGEGSWLTVV.

The chain uses TRBV6-2 or TRBV6-3 and TRBJ1-4, with D tentatively TRBD1 (5 bases). The length of the CDR3 is 13 residues. CDR1 MNHEY and CDR2 SVGEGT come from the germline V gene. Trimming stripped 4 bases from V and 7 bases from J, with 10 bases between. Written as DNA, the CDR3 is TGTGCCAGCAGTTCCCGACAGTCTGAAAAACTGTTTTTT. It encodes CASSSRQSEKLFF.

In this sample, this clone turned up many times. V usage is TRBV5-4 and J usage is TRBJ2-7; D may be TRBD1 (6 bases). V lost 3 bases and J 2 bases, leaving 9 bases between the germline ends. CDR3 size: 13 residues. The germline V gene encodes CDR1 SGHNT and CDR2 YYREEE (reference sequence). The CDR3 loop is CASSYQGPYEQYF. CDR3 bases: TGTGCCAGCAGCTACCAGGGGCCCTACGAGCAGTACTTC.

The CDR3 DNA sequence: TGTGCCAGCAGCTTGGAGGGTGGGACTGGGATCGGGGAGCTGTTTTTT. Translating it yields CASSLEGGTGIGELFF. V and J are TRBV5-6 and TRBJ2-2; maybe TRBD2 (6 bases). Germline V gene lookup returns CDR1 SGHDT and CDR2 YYEEEE. The CDR3 is 16 amino acids. Trimming removed 0 bases from V and 7 bases from J, with 16 bases in between.

CDR3 bases: TGTGCCAGCAGCTTAAGCCTAACGACAGGGAACACCGGGGAGCTGTTTTTT. Protein product: CASSLSLTTGNTGELFF. The chain combines TRBV7-2 with TRBJ2-2, with a tentative D call TRBD1 (6 bases). The CDR3 runs 17 residues. V shed 2 bases and J shed 1 base, with 14 bases lying between them. The germline CDR1 and CDR2 sequences are SGHTA and FQGNSA.

This chain joins TRBV19 and TRBJ2-5; D ambiguous. This CDR3 has 16 amino acids. Trimming pared 5 bases from V and 7 bases from J, leaving 23 bases between. Germline V gives CDR1 LNHDA, CDR2 SQIVND (reference sequence). The CDR3 nucleotides are TGTGCCAGTAGTTCCCTCCCGAGGAATCGCCTTGGGACCCAGTACTTC. Translating gives CASSSLPRNRLGTQYF.

The rearrangement joins TRBV7-9 to TRBJ1-2; TRBD1 agrees at 8 bases. CDR3 length: 14 residues. The trim removed 4 bases at V and 7 bases at J, leaving 8 bases unmatched. Germline V lookup: CDR1 SEHNR, CDR2 FQNEAQ (reference sequence). The CDR3 protein is CASSSLETGGGYTF. In DNA form, the CDR3 reads TGTGCCAGCAGCTCTTTAGAAACAGGGGGTGGCTACACCTTC.

The chain links TRBV19 to TRBJ2-5; maybe TRBD2 (5 bases). Germline V gives CDR1 LNHDA, CDR2 SQIVND (reference sequence). The CDR3 contains 12 residues. Trimming took 6 bases from V and 5 from J, leaving 10 bases between them. The CDR3 nucleotides are TGTGCCAGTAGGACGGGAAAGGAGACCCAGTACTTC. Protein sequence: CASRTGKETQYF.

This clone has a handful of counts. The genes are TRBV18 and TRBJ1-2, with a possible D match to TRBD1 (5 bases). Germline assignment: CDR1 KGHSH and CDR2 LQKENI. The CDR3 has 12 amino acids. V gave up 5 bases and J gave up 8 bases, with 12 bases separating them. CDR3 sequence reads: CASSFQGDGYTF. In nucleotides, the CDR3 is TGTGCCAGCTCATTTCAGGGTGACGGCTACACCTTC. The entire variable domain, with the rest obtained from reference TRBV18 and TRBJ1-2, is as follows: NAGVMQNPRHLVRRRGQEARLRCSPMKGHSHVYWYRQLPEEGLKFMVYLQKENIIDESGMPKERFSAEFPKEGPSILRIQQVVRGDSAAYFCASSFQGDGYTFGSGTRLTVV.

This clone was counted once. The chain links TRBV7-3 to TRBJ2-5; 7 nucleotides match TRBD2. J lost 2 bases, V lost 4 bases, and 4 bases had no gene match. The CDR3 extends over 14 amino acids. Germline lookup yields CDR1 SGHTA and CDR2 FQGTGA. CDR3 nucleotide sequence: TGTGCCAGCAGCTCCGCGGGGGTACAAGAGACCCAGTACTTC. It encodes CASSSAGVQETQYF.

V and J are TRBV7-7 and TRBJ2-5; 10 positions match TRBD2. The CDR3 runs to 14 residues. Germline values: CDR1 SSHAT, CDR2 FNYEAQ (reference sequence). Germline trimming cut 6 bases from V and 2 bases from J; bases unmatched to any gene: 3. The CDR3 sequence: CASSQAGGQETQYF. The CDR3 DNA is TGTGCCAGCAGTCAAGCGGGGGGGCAAGAGACCCAGTACTTC.

This sequence joins TRBV19 and TRBJ1-4; maybe TRBD1 (6 bases). The CDR3 loop spans 15 amino acids. The V end lost 6 bases, the J end lost 0 bases, and 11 bases lay between the germline ends. Germline V gene sequence: CDR1 LNHDA, CDR2 SQIVND (reference sequence). The DNA for the CDR3 is TGTGCCAGTAGCAAACGGACAGCAACTAATGAAAAACTGTTTTTT. The encoded protein is CASSKRTATNEKLFF.

The table lists this clone with a few counts. The chain employs TRBV24-1 and TRBJ2-3, with D hard to call. Per germline, CDR1 KGHDR and CDR2 SFDVKD. The CDR3 has 14 residues. V was clipped by 5 bases and J by 0 bases, with 8 bases between them. CDR3 DNA sequence: TGTGCCACCAGTGTTGACGGGAGCACAGATACGCAGTATTTT. As protein: CATSVDGSTDTQYF.